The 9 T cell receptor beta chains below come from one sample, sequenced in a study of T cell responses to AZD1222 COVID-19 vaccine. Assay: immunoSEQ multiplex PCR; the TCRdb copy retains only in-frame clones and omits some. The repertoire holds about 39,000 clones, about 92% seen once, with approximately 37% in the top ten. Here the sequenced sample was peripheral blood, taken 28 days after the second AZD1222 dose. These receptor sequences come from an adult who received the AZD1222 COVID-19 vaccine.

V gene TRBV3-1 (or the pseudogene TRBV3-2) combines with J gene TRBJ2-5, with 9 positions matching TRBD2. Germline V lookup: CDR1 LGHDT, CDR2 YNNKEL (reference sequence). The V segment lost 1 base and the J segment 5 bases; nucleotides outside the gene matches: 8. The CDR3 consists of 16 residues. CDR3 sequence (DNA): TGTGCCAGCAGCCAAGTGTGGCGGGGGGGGTCGGAGACCCAGTACTTC. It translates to CASSQVWRGGSETQYF.

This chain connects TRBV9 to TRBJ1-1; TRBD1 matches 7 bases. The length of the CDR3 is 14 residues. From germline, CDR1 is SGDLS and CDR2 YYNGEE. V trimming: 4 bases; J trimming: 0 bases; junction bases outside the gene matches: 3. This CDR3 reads CASSLGQLNTEAFF. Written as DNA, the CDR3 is TGTGCCAGCAGCCTGGGACAGCTGAACACTGAAGCTTTCTTT.

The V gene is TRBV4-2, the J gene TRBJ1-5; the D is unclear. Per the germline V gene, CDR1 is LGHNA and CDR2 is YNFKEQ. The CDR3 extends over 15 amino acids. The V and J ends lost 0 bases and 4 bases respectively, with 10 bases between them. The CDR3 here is CASSQDSTVNQPQHF. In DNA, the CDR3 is TGTGCCAGCAGCCAAGATAGCACAGTTAATCAGCCCCAGCATTTT.

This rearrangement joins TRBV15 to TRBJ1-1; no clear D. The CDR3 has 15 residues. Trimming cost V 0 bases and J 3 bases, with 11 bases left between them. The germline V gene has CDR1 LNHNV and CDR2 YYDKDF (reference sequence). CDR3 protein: CATSRDGRPDTEAFF. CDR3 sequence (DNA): TGTGCCACCAGCAGAGACGGGAGGCCGGACACTGAAGCTTTCTTT.

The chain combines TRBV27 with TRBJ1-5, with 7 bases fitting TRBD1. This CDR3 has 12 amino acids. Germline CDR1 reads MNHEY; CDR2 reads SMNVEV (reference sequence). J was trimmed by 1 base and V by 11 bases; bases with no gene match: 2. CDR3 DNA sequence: TGTGCCTCGGGACAGAGCAATCAGCCCCAGCATTTT. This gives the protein CASGQSNQPQHF.

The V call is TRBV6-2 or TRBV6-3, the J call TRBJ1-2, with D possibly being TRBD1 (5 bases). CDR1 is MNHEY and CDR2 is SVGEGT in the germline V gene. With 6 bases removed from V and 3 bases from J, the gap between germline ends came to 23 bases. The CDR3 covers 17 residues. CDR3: CASRPRQTPSLDYGYTF. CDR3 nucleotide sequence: TGTGCCAGCAGACCTCGACAGACCCCTAGCTTGGACTATGGCTACACCTTC.

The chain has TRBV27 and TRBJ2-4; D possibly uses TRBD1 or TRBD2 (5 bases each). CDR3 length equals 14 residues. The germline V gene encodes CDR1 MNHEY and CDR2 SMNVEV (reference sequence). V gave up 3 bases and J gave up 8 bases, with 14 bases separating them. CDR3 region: CASSFRGRSDIQYF. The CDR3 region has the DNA TGTGCCAGCAGTTTTCGGGGCCGATCCGACATTCAGTACTTC.

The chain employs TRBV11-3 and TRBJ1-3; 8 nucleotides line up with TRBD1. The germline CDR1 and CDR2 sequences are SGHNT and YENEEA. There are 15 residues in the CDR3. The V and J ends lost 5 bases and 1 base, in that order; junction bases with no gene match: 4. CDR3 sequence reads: CASSRTGGSGNTIYF. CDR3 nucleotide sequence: TGTGCCAGCAGCCGAACAGGGGGTTCTGGAAACACCATATATTTT.

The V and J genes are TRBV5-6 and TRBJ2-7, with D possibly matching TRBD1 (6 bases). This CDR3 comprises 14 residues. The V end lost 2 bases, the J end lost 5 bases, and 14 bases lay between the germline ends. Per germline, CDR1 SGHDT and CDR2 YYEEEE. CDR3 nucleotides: TGTGCCAGCAGCTTACAGGGAAAGTACCACGAGCAGTACTTC. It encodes CASSLQGKYHEQYF.